One sample yielded the 16 T cell receptor beta chains listed below, sequenced in a study of blood T cell repertoires in COVID-19. The table came from immunoSEQ multiplex PCR; TCRdb's copy has only in-frame clones and leaves some out. The sample lists about 380,000 clones, about 88% seen once, with about 1.2% in the top ten. Material: PBMCs or T cells enriched from blood (not recorded which). These receptors were taken from a woman in her late teens or twenties who had recovered from COVID-19.

Turning to this clone: A read error may account for a junction end that differs from germline. The V and J genes are TRBV7-7 and TRBJ2-3, with D possibly matching TRBD2 (6 bases). Germline V CDR1 and CDR2: SSHAT, FNYEAQ (reference sequence). The CDR3 covers 15 residues. The DNA for the CDR3 is TGTGCTAGCAGCTTGGGAGGCCGTGACACAGATACGCAGTATTTT. Its translation is CASSLGGRDTDTQYF.

The V gene is TRBV2, the J gene TRBJ2-5; 8 bases agree with TRBD2. Germline V gene data show CDR1 as SNHLY and CDR2 as FYNNEI. The CDR3 has 14 residues. V gave up 6 bases and J gave up 4 bases; unmatched junction bases: 7. The CDR3 bases are TGTGCCAGCAGAGCAGCGGGGGAGGCAGAGACCCAGTACTTC. Translation gives CASRAAGEAETQYF.

The V gene is TRBV6-5, the J gene TRBJ1-1, with D possibly matching TRBD1 (5 bases). Trimming left V 6 bases short and J 5 bases short, with 16 bases between. The CDR3 loop spans 14 amino acids. Germline values: CDR1 MNHEY, CDR2 SVGAGI. The CDR3 DNA reads as TGTGCCAGCAGCCTGATCTCCAGGGAAACTGAAGCTTTCTTT. Protein: CASSLISRETEAFF.

On this clone: This specimen includes other DNA sequences encoding the same CDR3. The genes are TRBV5-1 and TRBJ2-1; D is undetermined. The germline V gene has CDR1 SGHRS and CDR2 YFSETQ. V was shortened by 0 bases and J by 6 bases, with 4 bases between the two germline ends. This CDR3 spans 12 amino acids. CDR3 DNA sequence: TGCGCCAGCAGCTTGGGGAGCAATGAGCAGTTCTTC. It yields the protein CASSLGSNEQFF.

A note on this clone: At the DNA level, this CDR3 is encoded by other sequences in the same sample as well. This rearrangement joins TRBV6-5 to TRBJ2-7; 8 positions match TRBD1. The CDR3 extends over 12 amino acids. V was clipped by 8 bases and J by 1 base; unmatched bases: 1. Germline V gives CDR1 MNHEY, CDR2 SVGAGI. The CDR3 here is CASRTGSYEQYF. As DNA, the CDR3 is TGTGCCAGCCGGACAGGGTCCTACGAGCAGTACTTC.

The rearrangement links TRBV7-2 to TRBJ2-7, with 7 nucleotides matching TRBD1. Germline-derived CDR1 and CDR2 are SGHTA and FQGNSA. This CDR3 has 14 amino acids. The V gene end was trimmed by 1 base and the J gene end by 4 bases; junction bases not matched to a gene: 4. This CDR3 is CASSLGGTAYEQYF. DNA for the CDR3: TGTGCCAGCAGCTTAGGGGGGACAGCTTACGAGCAGTACTTC.

The chain joins TRBV5-5 to TRBJ1-3; TRBD1 matches at 9 bases. The CDR3 is made up of 15 amino acids. CDR1 and CDR2 from the germline V gene are SGHKS and YYEKEE (reference sequence). With V trimmed by 2 bases and J by 3 bases, 3 bases remained unmatched. CDR3 amino acids: CASSLQGANGNTIYF. CDR3 in DNA: TGTGCCAGCAGCTTACAGGGGGCTAATGGAAACACCATATATTTT.

The chain combines TRBV18 with TRBJ1-1, with D hard to call. Per the germline V gene, CDR1 is KGHSH and CDR2 is LQKENI. The ends were cut back, 6 bases at V and 1 base at J, with 12 bases in the middle. The CDR3 has 14 amino acids. CDR3 nucleotides: TGTGCCAGCTCCCCCAACACCCAGAACACTGAAGCTTTCTTT. Protein product: CASSPNTQNTEAFF.

The chain has TRBV13 and TRBJ1-1; D is uncertain. Trimming took 0 bases from V and 10 from J, leaving 9 bases between them. CDR3 length: 12 residues. Germline CDR1 is PRHDT and CDR2 is FYEKMQ (reference sequence). The CDR3 sequence: CASSLGTTRAFF. The CDR3 DNA sequence: TGTGCCAGCAGCTTAGGTACGACACGAGCTTTCTTT.

The gene calls are TRBV3-1 (or the pseudogene TRBV3-2) and TRBJ2-3, with D possibly TRBD2 on 6 matching bases. The V gene's germline CDR1 is LGHDT and CDR2 YNNKEL (reference sequence). The CDR3 consists of 15 residues. Trimming shortened V by 6 bases and J by 0 bases, and 13 bases separated the two germline ends. The chain's CDR3 is CASRRSGTSTDTQYF. The CDR3 bases are TGTGCCAGCAGGCGTAGCGGAACTAGCACAGATACGCAGTATTTT.

This chain connects TRBV5-8 to TRBJ1-1, with 8 positions matching TRBD1. The CDR3 extends over 16 amino acids. Germline-derived CDR1 and CDR2 are SGHTS and YDEGEE. Unmatched junction bases numbered 10, after V lost 5 bases and J lost 1 base. The CDR3 DNA reads TGTGCCAGCAGGCCCGGACAGGGTATAGAGAACACTGAAGCTTTCTTT. Protein product: CASRPGQGIENTEAFF.

The chain carries TRBV6-1 and TRBJ2-5; TRBD2 is a possible D gene (5 bases). CDR1 MNHNS and CDR2 SASEGT come from the germline V gene. Deletions cut 3 bases from V and 5 bases from J, with 10 bases between. The CDR3 contains 13 residues. The CDR3 bases are TGTGCCAGCAGTGAGCGAGGGTCTGAGACCCAGTACTTC. This codes for CASSERGSETQYF.

The J gene is TRBJ2-1, the V gene TRBV7-3; 12 nucleotides align to TRBD2. CDR1 and CDR2 (germline): SGHTA, FQGTGA. This CDR3 contains 15 residues. V shed 5 bases, J shed 7 bases, and the junction held 6 bases outside the gene matches. CDR3 nucleotides: TGTGCCAGCAGCCCCCTAGCGGGGGGGTGGAATGAGCAGTTCTTC. Amino acids: CASSPLAGGWNEQFF. The full variable domain, in which reference TRBV7-3 and TRBJ2-1 provide the parts outside the CDR3, is GAGVSQTPSNKVTEKGKYVELRCDPISGHTALYWYRQSLGQGPEFLIYFQGTGAADDSGLPNDRFFAVRPEGSVSTLKIQRTERGDSAVYLCASSPLAGGWNEQFFGPGTRLTVL.

The chain uses TRBV7-2 and TRBJ2-7; maybe TRBD2 (5 bases). This CDR3 contains 19 residues. Trimming removed 0 bases at V and 0 bases at J, with 21 bases between. Per the germline V gene, CDR1 is SGHTA and CDR2 is FQGNSA. The CDR3 coding sequence is TGTGCCAGCAGCTTAGCCCTTAAAGGCTTGGACTTATCCTCCTACGAGCAGTACTTC. Protein product: CASSLALKGLDLSSYEQYF.

The chain is built from TRBV6-5 and TRBJ1-2; D gene ambiguous. There are 15 residues in the CDR3. V gave up 2 bases and J gave up 5 bases, with 15 bases separating them. Germline assignment: CDR1 MNHEY and CDR2 SVGAGI. CDR3: CASSYKTPGIYGYTF. The CDR3 DNA is TGTGCCAGCAGTTACAAAACCCCCGGGATATATGGCTACACCTTC.

The CDR3 loop reads CASSIVGGGAEAFF. The CDR3 DNA reads as TGTGCCAGTAGTATAGTAGGAGGGGGCGCTGAAGCTTTCTTT. The chain links TRBV19 to TRBJ1-1, with 7 bases that match TRBD1. V was clipped by 1 base and J by 6 bases; unmatched bases: 5. This CDR3 is built from 14 residues. Germline V lookup: CDR1 LNHDA, CDR2 SQIVND (reference sequence).